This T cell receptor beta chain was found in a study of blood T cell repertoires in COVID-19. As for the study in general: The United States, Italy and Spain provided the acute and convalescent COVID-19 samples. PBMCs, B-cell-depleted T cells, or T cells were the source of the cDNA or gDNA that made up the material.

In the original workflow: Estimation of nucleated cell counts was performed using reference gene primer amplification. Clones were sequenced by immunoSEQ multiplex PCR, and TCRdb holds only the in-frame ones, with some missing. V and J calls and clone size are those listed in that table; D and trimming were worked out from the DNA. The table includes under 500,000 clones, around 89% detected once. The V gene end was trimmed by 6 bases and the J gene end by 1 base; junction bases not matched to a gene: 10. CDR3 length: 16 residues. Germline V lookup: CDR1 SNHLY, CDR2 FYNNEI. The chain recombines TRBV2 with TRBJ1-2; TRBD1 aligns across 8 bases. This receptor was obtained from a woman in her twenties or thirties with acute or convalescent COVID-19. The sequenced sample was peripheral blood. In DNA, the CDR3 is TGTGCCAGCAGCGAGGACAGGGTCCCTCTTAACTATGGCTACACCTTC. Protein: CASSEDRVPLNYGYTF.